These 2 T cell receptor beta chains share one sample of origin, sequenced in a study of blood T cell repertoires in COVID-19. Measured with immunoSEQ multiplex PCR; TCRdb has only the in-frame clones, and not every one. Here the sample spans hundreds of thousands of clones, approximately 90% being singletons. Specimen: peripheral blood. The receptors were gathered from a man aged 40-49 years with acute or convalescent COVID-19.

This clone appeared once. CDR3 residues: CASMGGGWTDTQYF. In nucleotides, the CDR3 is TGTGCCAGTATGGGGGGAGGTTGGACAGATACGCAGTATTTT. The chain has TRBV6-5 and TRBJ2-3; D is possibly TRBD2 (6 bases). V dropped 9 bases and J dropped 3 bases, with 16 bases sitting between them. CDR1 is MNHEY and CDR2 is SVGAGI in the germline V gene. The CDR3 has 14 amino acids.

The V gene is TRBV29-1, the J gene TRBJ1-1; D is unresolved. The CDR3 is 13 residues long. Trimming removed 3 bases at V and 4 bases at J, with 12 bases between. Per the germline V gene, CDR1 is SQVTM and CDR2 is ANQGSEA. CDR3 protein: CSVEGRLGTEAFF. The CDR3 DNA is TGCAGCGTTGAGGGCAGGCTTGGCACTGAAGCTTTCTTT.